The text below deals with one T cell receptor beta chain. It lacks a known antigen. Base qualities are not at hand, and no much larger clone is one base apart. Including cysteine and phenylalanine, the CDR3 has 13 amino acids. The kept DNA is CDR3 alone, 39 bases in frame from the first base. V was cut back by 4 bases and J by 6 bases, leaving a gap of 11 bases between them. The germline V gene (reference sequence) specifies SGHNT as CDR1 and YYREEE as CDR2. The meaning of the sample's treatment or condition label: nivolumab (PD-1 blockade) given before sampling. The DNeasy Blood and Tissue Kit was used to extract DNA from formalin-fixed paraffin-embedded specimens. Using the immunoSEQ assay, the TCR beta locus was amplified and sequenced, producing bulk TCR Vbeta CDR3 data. As for the authors' bioinformatics: Non-productive CDR3s, sequences shorter than 7 amino acids, and those not starting with C or ending with F/W were excluded. Analysis was restricted to specimens with at least 1000 reads, and each clonotype was defined at the amino acid level. Clonality was computed as 1 minus Pielou's evenness. Library sizes were equalized by abundance-weighted random subsampling with replacement, which was repeated 100 times so that 95% confidence intervals could be reported. Repertoire overlap was quantified with the Morisita overlap index, and the top 40 clones per specimen were checked for overlap with the irAE. Imported from immuneACCESS, the table was reduced by TCRdb to in-frame sequences with V and J called. These copies leave out some clones; in studies compared against another copy, an unresolved V gene accounts for under half, and the cause of the remainder is not known. Clonal size and the V and J genes are those of that table, whereas D and trimming came from the DNA. The table for this sample lists about 22,000 clones; 75% to 95% of them were counted only once. About 1.5% of the sample lies in the top ten.

The record originates from a study of T cells in tumors and immune-related adverse events (dated by TCRdb to the early 2020s). The sequencing used lymph node tissue, collected from a patient treated with anti-PD-1 therapy. The chain is encoded by TRBV5-4 joined to TRBJ2-1; perhaps TRBD1 is the D gene, with 6 bases matching. This sequence originates from a female donor with metastatic renal cell carcinoma. In nucleotide form, the sequence is TGTGCCAGCAGCCCCCCGGACAGCAATGAGCAGTTCTTC. This encodes CASSPPDSNEQFF.